This TCR beta chain comes out of a study of PD-1 blockade in mismatch repair-deficient tumors. Looked up from germline, CDR1 is GTSNPN and CDR2 is SVGIG (reference sequence). The CDR3 covers 12 residues. Trimming stripped 6 bases from V and 2 bases from J, with 11 bases between. Assay used: immunoSEQ multiplex PCR; TCRdb lists only in-frame clones, some missing. The sample includes under 95,000 clones, approximately 84% of them seen just once. This material consisted of peripheral blood, taken 12 weeks after starting pembrolizumab. The J gene is TRBJ2-7, the V gene TRBV30; D possibly corresponds to TRBD2 (5 bases). The receptor was isolated from an adult with mismatch repair-deficient cancer. CDR3 sequence reads: CACGNGPYEQYF. CDR3 coding DNA: TGTGCCTGCGGGAACGGTCCCTACGAGCAGTACTTC. Together with reference TRBV30 and TRBJ2-7, the CDR3 gives the full variable domain: SQTIHQWPATLVQPVGSPLSLECTVEGTSNPNLYWYRQAAGRGLQLLFYSVGIGQISSEVPQNLSASRPQDRQFILSSKKLLLSDSGFYLCACGNGPYEQYFGPGTRLTVT.